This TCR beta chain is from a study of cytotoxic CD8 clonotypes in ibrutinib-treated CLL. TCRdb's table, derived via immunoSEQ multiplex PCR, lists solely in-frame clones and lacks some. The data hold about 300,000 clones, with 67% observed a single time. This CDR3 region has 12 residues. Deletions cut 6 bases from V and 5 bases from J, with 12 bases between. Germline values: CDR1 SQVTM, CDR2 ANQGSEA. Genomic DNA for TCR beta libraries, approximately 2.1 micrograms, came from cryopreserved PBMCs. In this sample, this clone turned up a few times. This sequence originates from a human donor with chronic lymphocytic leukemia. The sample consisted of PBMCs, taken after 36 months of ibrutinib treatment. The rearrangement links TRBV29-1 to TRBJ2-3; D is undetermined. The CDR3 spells CSVHQTVDTQYF. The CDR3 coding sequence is TGCAGCGTACACCAGACGGTAGATACGCAGTATTTT.